One sample yielded the 25 T cell receptor beta chains listed below, sequenced in a study of shared clonotypes between healthy human individuals. Generated by immunoSEQ multiplex PCR, the TCRdb table keeps only in-frame clones and is missing some. The profile shows almost 750,000 clones, around 70% of them singletons. Input material: memory CD4+ T cells sorted from blood. Subset defined: CD45RA-negative fraction. Source of these receptors: a woman aged 25 to 39 in good health.

The rearrangement uses TRBV6-1 and TRBJ2-3; D is perhaps TRBD1 (6 bases). Germline assignment: CDR1 MNHNS and CDR2 SASEGT. This CDR3 has 12 residues. V was clipped by 8 bases and J by 8 bases, with 14 bases between them. CDR3 amino acids: CASVGGMTTQYF. The CDR3 DNA follows: TGTGCCAGCGTAGGGGGTATGACTACGCAGTATTTT.

The chain carries TRBV2 and TRBJ1-2; D gene unclear. The germline V gene encodes CDR1 SNHLY and CDR2 FYNNEI. With 2 bases removed from V and 1 base from J, the gap between germline ends came to 5 bases. This CDR3 spans 13 amino acids. Here the CDR3 reads CASSELVNYGYTF. The CDR3 DNA reads TGTGCCAGCAGTGAACTAGTTAACTATGGCTACACCTTC.

This clone was seen only once. Given a much more abundant clone one base away, this may be a read error. V is TRBV6-1 and J is TRBJ1-5, with TRBD1 matching 9 bases. V lost 4 bases and J lost 7; bases outside the gene matches: 2. The CDR3 loop spans 13 amino acids. Germline CDR1 and CDR2: MNHNS and SASEGT. The CDR3 nucleotides read TGTGCCAGCAGTGGGACAGGGGAACAGCCCCAGCATTTT. Translated, it gives CASSGTGEQPQHF.

The rearrangement joins TRBV5-4 to TRBJ2-7, with 9 bases aligning to TRBD1. V shed 4 bases, J shed 5 bases, and the junction held 4 bases outside the gene matches. The CDR3 sequence is 13 residues long. CDR1 is SGHNT, CDR2 YYREEE, per germline (reference sequence). DNA of the CDR3: TGTGCCAGCAGCCGAGACAGGGGGAACGAGCAGTACTTC. Amino acid sequence: CASSRDRGNEQYF.

This sequence joins TRBV27 and TRBJ2-7; maybe TRBD2 (5 bases). The CDR3 extends over 16 amino acids. Trimming took off 3 bases at V and 9 bases at J, with 24 bases between the two ends. The V gene's germline CDR1 is MNHEY and CDR2 SMNVEV (reference sequence). The CDR3 DNA reads TGTGCCAGCAGTTTCGCAGTCGACATCCTCCCCGCGGGGCAGTACTTC. As protein: CASSFAVDILPAGQYF.

V and J are TRBV19 and TRBJ1-4; the match to TRBD1 covers 7 bases. The trim removed 9 bases at V and 3 bases at J, leaving 4 bases unmatched. The CDR3 is 13 amino acids. Germline V gives CDR1 LNHDA, CDR2 SQIVND (reference sequence). The CDR3 is CASAQGSNEKLFF. As DNA, the CDR3 is TGTGCCAGCGCACAGGGGTCTAATGAAAAACTGTTTTTT.

This clone was picked up one time. V usage is TRBV28 and J usage is TRBJ2-7, with TRBD2 matching over 7 bases. Germline CDR1 reads MDHEN; CDR2 reads SYDVKM. There are 17 residues in the CDR3. Unmatched junction bases numbered 14, after V lost 6 bases and J lost 0 bases. CDR3 sequence reads: CASSPGFGLVHSYEQYF. The CDR3 DNA sequence: TGTGCCAGCAGCCCCGGCTTTGGACTAGTCCACTCCTACGAGCAGTACTTC.

This clone was recorded only once. The chain combines TRBV11-2 with TRBJ2-7; no reliable D call. The germline V and J ends were trimmed by 2 bases and 2 bases, with 7 bases remaining between them. CDR1 and CDR2 (germline): SGHAT, FQNNGV. The CDR3 runs 13 residues. As DNA, the CDR3 is TGTGCCAGCAGCTTAAACAGCCCCTACGAGCAGTACTTC. Protein product: CASSLNSPYEQYF.

The DNA of the CDR3 is TGTGCCAGCAAATGGGGTATTGCAGAGACCCAGTACTTC. Its translation: CASKWGIAETQYF. The chain joins TRBV2 to TRBJ2-5; D is undetermined. The CDR3 is 13 amino acids. Germline CDR1 SNHLY, CDR2 FYNNEI. Trimming took 7 bases from V and 4 from J, leaving 13 bases between them.

V and J are TRBV2 and TRBJ2-7, with no clear D. The germline V gene encodes CDR1 SNHLY and CDR2 FYNNEI. Trimming left V 3 bases short and J 7 bases short, with 16 bases between. The CDR3 sequence is 14 residues long. The CDR3 DNA is TGTGCCAGCAGTGACCGACGGTCCCCCTGGGAGCAGTACTTC. Translated, it gives CASSDRRSPWEQYF. Complete variable domain (other parts from reference TRBV2 and TRBJ2-7): EPEVTQTPSHQVTQMGQEVILRCVPISNHLYFYWYRQILGQKVEFLVSFYNNEISEKSEIFDDQFSVERPDGSNFTLKIRSTKLEDSAMYFCASSDRRSPWEQYFGPGTRLTVT.

This clone was detected only a few times. The sample carries other DNA sequences with the same CDR3. This rearrangement joins TRBV5-1 to TRBJ1-2; 8 positions agree with TRBD1. CDR3 length: 14 residues. V dropped 4 bases and J dropped 5; count of bases not matched to a gene: 7. Looked up from germline, CDR1 is SGHRS and CDR2 is YFSETQ. The CDR3 sequence is CASSLGQGAYGYTF. The CDR3 region has the DNA TGCGCCAGCAGCCTCGGACAGGGTGCTTATGGCTACACCTTC. The entire variable domain, with the rest obtained from reference TRBV5-1 and TRBJ1-2, is as follows: KAGVTQTPRYLIKTRGQQVTLSCSPISGHRSVSWYQQTPGQGLQFLFEYFSETQRNKGNFPGRFSGRQFSNSRSEMNVSTLELGDSALYLCASSLGQGAYGYTFGSGTRLTVV.

V usage is TRBV28 and J usage is TRBJ2-1; D tentatively reads TRBD1 or TRBD2 (5 bases each). Germline values: CDR1 MDHEN, CDR2 SYDVKM. The V gene lost 6 bases and the J gene lost 15 bases, with 12 bases spanning the gap. The CDR3 spans 10 residues. The CDR3 is CASSGAGTFF. The DNA for the CDR3 is TGTGCCAGCAGCGGGGCAGGGACGTTCTTC.

The gene calls are TRBV2 and TRBJ2-5, with TRBD1 identical over 7 bases. The CDR3 is made up of 15 amino acids. Germline V gene lookup returns CDR1 SNHLY and CDR2 FYNNEI. With V trimmed by 8 bases and J by 3 bases, 12 bases remained unmatched. CDR3 loop: CASRMLGQAKETQYF. CDR3 DNA: TGTGCCAGCCGAATGCTCGGACAGGCGAAAGAGACCCAGTACTTC. Full variable domain (remainder filled in from reference TRBV2 and TRBJ2-5): EPEVTQTPSHQVTQMGQEVILRCVPISNHLYFYWYRQILGQKVEFLVSFYNNEISEKSEIFDDQFSVERPDGSNFTLKIRSTKLEDSAMYFCASRMLGQAKETQYFGPGTRLLVL.

This clone was counted many times. The chain links TRBV11-2 to TRBJ2-1, with 11 bases lining up with TRBD2. The junction had 8 bases not matched to a gene; V was cut back by 5 bases and J by 5 bases. CDR1 is SGHAT, CDR2 FQNNGV, per germline. The CDR3 length is 16 residues. Written as DNA, the CDR3 is TGTGCCAGCAGCAAGGGACTAGCGGAAACCAACAATGAGCAGTTCTTC. Its protein is CASSKGLAETNNEQFF.

V gene TRBV28 combines with J gene TRBJ1-1; D is uncertain. Germline values: CDR1 MDHEN, CDR2 SYDVKM. V was pared by 0 bases and J by 1 base, with 15 bases between. CDR3 length: 17 residues. Here the CDR3 DNA reads TGTGCCAGCAGTTTATGGGAGGGAAGGAGTGGGAACACTGAAGCTTTCTTT. This translates into CASSLWEGRSGNTEAFF.

The chain joins TRBV6-1 to TRBJ1-1; possibly TRBD1 for D (6 bases). Germline lookup yields CDR1 MNHNS and CDR2 SASEGT. The CDR3 length is 13 residues. Trimming took 6 bases from V and 11 from J, leaving 19 bases between them. CDR3: CASRRDRTQGAFF. The CDR3 nucleotides read TGTGCCAGCAGGCGGGACCGAACCCAGGGGGCTTTCTTT.

This clone was counted once. This chain links TRBV19 with TRBJ1-1; no firm D call. This CDR3 spans 15 amino acids. CDR1 LNHDA and CDR2 SQIVND come from the germline V gene (reference sequence). V was cut by 1 base and J by 0 bases, with 9 bases left in between. The CDR3 sequence: CASSIVGMLNTEAFF. The CDR3 DNA reads as TGTGCCAGTAGTATAGTAGGGATGTTGAACACTGAAGCTTTCTTT.

This clone was detected only once. V gene TRBV28 combines with J gene TRBJ1-1, with D unclear. V was cut by 3 bases and J by 8 bases, with 13 bases left in between. Germline assignment: CDR1 MDHEN and CDR2 SYDVKM. This CDR3 contains 13 residues. CDR3 nucleotide sequence: TGTGCCAGCAGTTTTTCGCACCCTGCAGAAGCTTTCTTT. This encodes CASSFSHPAEAFF.

This clone was observed a handful of times. The chain has TRBV23-1 and TRBJ1-5; D gene uncertain. TRBV23-1 is noted as an ORF with a role that remains uncertain. This CDR3 has 14 residues. Between the trimmed V and J ends, which lost 7 bases and 5 bases, there was a span of 15 bases. Here the CDR3 reads CASTIRVKHQPQHF. DNA of the CDR3: TGCGCCAGCACGATACGGGTCAAGCATCAGCCCCAGCATTTT.

The chain joins TRBV7-2 to TRBJ1-4; D is unresolved. V lost 5 bases and J lost 0, with 10 bases in between. CDR1 is SGHTA and CDR2 is FQGNSA in the germline V gene. This CDR3 spans 15 amino acids. CDR3 in DNA: TGTGCCAGCAGCCCGGACGGCACAACTAATGAAAAACTGTTTTTT. As protein: CASSPDGTTNEKLFF.

V is TRBV28 and J is TRBJ2-7; no reliable D call. V was pared by 2 bases and J by 1 base, with 6 bases between. The CDR3 loop spans 13 amino acids. Germline lookup yields CDR1 MDHEN and CDR2 SYDVKM. The CDR3 coding sequence is TGTGCCAGCAGTTTAGCGCAGTCCTACGAGCAGTACTTC. Its translation is CASSLAQSYEQYF.

This rearrangement joins TRBV11-2 to TRBJ2-3; D is undetermined. CDR1 and CDR2 (germline): SGHAT, FQNNGV. The ends were cut back, 4 bases at V and 6 bases at J, with 2 bases in the middle. The CDR3 is made up of 10 amino acids. CDR3 in amino acids: CASSSDTQYF. CDR3 coding DNA: TGTGCCAGCAGCTCGGATACGCAGTATTTT.

The chain carries TRBV2 and TRBJ2-5, with 7 bases lining up with TRBD2. Trimming took 3 bases from V and 2 from J; bases not matched to a gene: 3. Germline V lookup: CDR1 SNHLY, CDR2 FYNNEI. This CDR3 contains 14 residues. CDR3 protein: CASSDGRAQETQYF. CDR3 nucleotides: TGTGCCAGCAGTGATGGGAGGGCTCAAGAGACCCAGTACTTC.

The rearrangement links TRBV2 to TRBJ2-2; perhaps TRBD1 as D (6 bases). This CDR3 contains 16 residues. From germline, CDR1 is SNHLY and CDR2 FYNNEI. Trimming took 6 bases from V and 0 from J, leaving 14 bases between them. In DNA form, the CDR3 reads TGTGCCAGCAGCTCTAGGGGGTTTGCGAACACCGGGGAGCTGTTTTTT. It is translated as CASSSRGFANTGELFF.

This clone came up many times. The same CDR3 can be traced to other DNA sequences in this sample. This chain uses TRBV6-4 with TRBJ1-5, with D perhaps matching TRBD1 (6 bases). The V gene lost 4 bases and the J gene lost 6 bases, with 10 bases spanning the gap. The CDR3 runs to 13 residues. Per the germline V gene, CDR1 is MRHNA and CDR2 is SNTAGT. CDR3: CASSAGDAQPQHF. Written as DNA, the CDR3 is TGTGCCAGCAGTGCAGGGGATGCTCAGCCCCAGCATTTT.